Following are 7 T cell receptor beta chains from one sample sequenced in a study of blood T cell repertoires in COVID-19. Assay: immunoSEQ multiplex PCR; the TCRdb copy retains only in-frame clones and omits some. The sample holds about 120,000 clones, almost 90% seen once. Sequencing was carried out using peripheral blood. These receptors originate from a woman aged 50 to 60 with active or convalescent COVID-19.

The genes are TRBV7-2 and TRBJ2-5, with D perhaps TRBD1 (6 bases). V was trimmed by 7 bases and J by 2 bases, leaving 17 bases between them. Germline CDR1 SGHTA, CDR2 FQGNSA. There are 15 residues in the CDR3. The CDR3 loop is CASNQQGEGQETQYF. The CDR3 DNA reads as TGTGCCAGCAACCAACAGGGAGAGGGTCAAGAGACCCAGTACTTC. The whole variable domain, remainder taken from reference TRBV7-2 and TRBJ2-5, is GAGVSQSPSNKVTEKGKDVELRCDPISGHTALYWYRQSLGQGLEFLIYFQGNSAPDKSGLPSDRFSAERTGGSVSTLTIQRTQQEDSAVYLCASNQQGEGQETQYFGPGTRLLVL.

This clone was picked up one time. J is TRBJ2-7 and V is TRBV9; D call uncertain. The CDR3 runs 14 residues. V gave up 0 bases and J gave up 2 bases, with 9 bases separating them. Looked up from germline, CDR1 is SGDLS and CDR2 is YYNGEE. The CDR3 region has the DNA TGTGCCAGCAGCGTAGGTCCCAGTCCCTACGAGCAGTACTTC. Translated: CASSVGPSPYEQYF.

J is TRBJ1-1 and V is TRBV27; 9 nucleotides align to TRBD1. CDR1 and CDR2 (germline): MNHEY, SMNVEV (reference sequence). The CDR3 sequence is 18 residues long. With 5 bases clipped from V and 5 bases from J, the junction kept 18 bases outside the gene matches. For the CDR3, the DNA is TGTGCCAGCAGTCCGTATAAGCGAACACAGGGGGCGCAGACTGAAGCTTTCTTT. It yields the protein CASSPYKRTQGAQTEAFF.

The rearrangement uses TRBV28 and TRBJ1-2; TRBD1 matches 10 bases. The germline V gene has CDR1 MDHEN and CDR2 SYDVKM. V trimming: 5 bases; J trimming: 7 bases; junction bases outside the gene matches: 7. There are 14 residues in the CDR3. CDR3 DNA: TGTGCCAGCAGTCTGGGACAGGGGCTTTTTGGCTACACCTTC. Translating it yields CASSLGQGLFGYTF.

The chain joins TRBV9 to TRBJ1-2, with 9 bases identical to TRBD1. The CDR3 consists of 15 residues. Germline loops: CDR1 SGDLS, CDR2 YYNGEE. After removal of 0 bases from V and 7 bases from J, the junction contained 7 bases not matched to a gene. CDR3 sequence reads: CASSVDPQGARGYTF. CDR3 coding DNA: TGTGCCAGCAGCGTAGACCCACAGGGGGCCCGTGGCTACACCTTC. Full variable domain (remainder filled in from reference TRBV9 and TRBJ1-2): DSGVTQTPKHLITATGQRVTLRCSPRSGDLSVYWYQQSLDQGLQFLIQYYNGEERAKGNILERFSAQQFPDLHSELNLSSLELGDSALYFCASSVDPQGARGYTFGSGTRLTVV.

This sequence joins TRBV27 and TRBJ2-7, with D tentatively TRBD2 (5 bases). This CDR3 has 13 residues. Per germline, CDR1 MNHEY and CDR2 SMNVEV (reference sequence). V gave up 6 bases and J gave up 7 bases, with 16 bases separating them. In nucleotides, the CDR3 is TGTGCCAGCAGATCCGGGAATCTGGGGGAGCAGTACTTC. As protein: CASRSGNLGEQYF.

CDR3 in DNA: TGTGCCAGTAGTATACGGAGCGCCCCCGGGGAGCTGTTTTTT. Amino acids: CASSIRSAPGELFF. This sequence joins TRBV19 and TRBJ2-2; D ambiguous. The CDR3 consists of 14 residues. Trimming pared 2 bases from V and 6 bases from J, leaving 10 bases between. From germline, CDR1 is LNHDA and CDR2 SQIVND (reference sequence).